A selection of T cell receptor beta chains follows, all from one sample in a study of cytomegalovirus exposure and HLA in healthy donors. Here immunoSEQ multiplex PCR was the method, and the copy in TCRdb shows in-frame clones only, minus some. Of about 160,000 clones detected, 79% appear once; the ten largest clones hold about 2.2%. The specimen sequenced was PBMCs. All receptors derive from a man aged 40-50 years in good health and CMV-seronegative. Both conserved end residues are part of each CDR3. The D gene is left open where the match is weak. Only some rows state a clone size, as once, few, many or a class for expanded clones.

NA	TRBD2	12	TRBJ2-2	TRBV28	CASRLAMGELFF	TGTGCCAGCAGACTAGCGATGGGGGAGCTGTTTTTT
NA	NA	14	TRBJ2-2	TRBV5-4	CASSKESGAGELFF	TGTGCCAGCAGCAAAGAATCAGGGGCCGGGGAGCTGTTTTTT
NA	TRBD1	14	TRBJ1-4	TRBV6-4	CASRPDRDNEKLFF	TGTGCCAGCAGACCAGACAGGGACAATGAAAAACTGTTTTTT
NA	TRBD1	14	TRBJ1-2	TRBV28	CASSPDRGHYGYTF	TGTGCCAGCAGCCCCGACAGGGGTCACTATGGCTACACCTTC
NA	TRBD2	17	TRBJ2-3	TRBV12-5	CASGPGTSGPRTHTQYF	TGTGCTAGTGGACCAGGGACTAGCGGGCCCCGGACCCACACGCAGTATTTT
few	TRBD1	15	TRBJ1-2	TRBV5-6	CASSFRDRVYYGYTF	TGTGCCAGCAGCTTTAGGGACAGGGTTTACTATGGCTACACCTTC
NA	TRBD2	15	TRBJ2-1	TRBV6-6	CASSSRGSGNNEQFF	TGTGCCAGCAGTTCCCGAGGTAGCGGGAACAATGAGCAGTTCTTC
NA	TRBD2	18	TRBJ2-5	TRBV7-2	CASSSIVGLAGDQETQYF	TGTGCCAGCAGCTCCATAGTCGGACTAGCGGGAGATCAAGAGACCCAGTACTTC
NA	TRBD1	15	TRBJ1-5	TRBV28	CASRIAGGDHQPQHF	TGTGCCAGCAGAATCGCAGGGGGAGATCATCAGCCCCAGCATTTT
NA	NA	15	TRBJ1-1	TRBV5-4	CASSLSSGMNTEAFF	TGTGCCAGCAGCTTGAGCTCGGGGATGAACACTGAAGCTTTCTTT
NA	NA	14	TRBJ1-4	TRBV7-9	CASSLLVANEKLFF	TGTGCCAGCAGCCTTCTAGTGGCTAATGAAAAACTGTTTTTT
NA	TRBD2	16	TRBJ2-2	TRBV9	CASSVASGRVPGELFF	TGTGCCAGCAGCGTAGCGAGCGGGAGGGTGCCCGGGGAGCTGTTTTTT
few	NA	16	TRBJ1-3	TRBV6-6	CASSRNRVLSGNTIYF	TGTGCCAGCAGCCGGAACAGGGTCCTCTCTGGAAACACCATATATTTT
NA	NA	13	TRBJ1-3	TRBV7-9	CASSLPSGNTIYF	TGTGCCAGCAGCTTACCTTCTGGAAACACCATATATTTT
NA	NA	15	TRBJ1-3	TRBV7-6	CASSPNRVTGNTIYF	TGTGCCAGCAGCCCCAACAGGGTAACTGGAAACACCATATATTTT
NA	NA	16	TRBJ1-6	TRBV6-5	CASSYSQGNGNSPLHF	TGTGCCAGCAGTTATTCACAGGGTAACGGCAACTCACCCCTCCACTTT
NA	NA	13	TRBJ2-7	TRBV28	CASSLPRVYEQYF	TGTGCCAGCAGTTTGCCTAGAGTCTACGAGCAGTACTTC
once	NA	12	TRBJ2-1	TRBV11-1	CASSLVSREQFF	TGTGCCAGCAGCTTAGTATCCAGAGAGCAGTTCTTC
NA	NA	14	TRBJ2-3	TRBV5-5	CASSFDSSTDTQYF	TGTGCCAGCAGCTTCGACAGTAGCACAGATACGCAGTATTTT
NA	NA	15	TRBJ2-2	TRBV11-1	CASSLGGVNTGELFF	TGTGCCAGCAGCTTAGGCGGGGTGAACACCGGGGAGCTGTTTTTT
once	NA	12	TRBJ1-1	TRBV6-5	CASSSGNTEAFF	TGTGCCAGCAGTTCAGGGAACACTGAAGCTTTCTTT
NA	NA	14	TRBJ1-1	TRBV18	CASSPGQMNTEAFF	TGTGCCAGCTCACCAGGACAGATGAACACTGAAGCTTTCTTT
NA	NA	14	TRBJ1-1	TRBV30	CAWSGSPRDTEAFF	TGTGCCTGGAGTGGAAGTCCGCGGGACACTGAAGCTTTCTTT
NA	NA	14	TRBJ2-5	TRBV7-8	CASTRSRVQETQYF	TGTGCCAGCACCCGAAGCCGGGTTCAAGAGACCCAGTACTTC
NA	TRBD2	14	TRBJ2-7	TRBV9	CASGVSQTSGSQYF	TGTGCCAGCGGCGTATCCCAGACTAGCGGGAGTCAGTACTTC
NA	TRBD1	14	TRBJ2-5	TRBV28	CASRRGQGRETQYF	TGTGCCAGCAGGCGGGGACAGGGTAGGGAGACCCAGTACTTC
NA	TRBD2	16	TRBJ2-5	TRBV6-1	CASSEMAGGPQETQYF	TGTGCCAGCAGTGAAATGGCGGGAGGGCCGCAAGAGACCCAGTACTTC
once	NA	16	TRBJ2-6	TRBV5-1	CATSLSPSTGANGLTF	TGCGCCACCTCCCTTAGCCCTTCAACTGGGGCCAACGGCCTGACTTTC
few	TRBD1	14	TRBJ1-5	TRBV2	CASRGGTVVQPQHF	TGTGCCAGCAGAGGCGGGACAGTCGTTCAGCCCCAGCATTTT
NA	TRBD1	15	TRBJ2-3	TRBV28	CASSTDRVSTDTQYF	TGTGCCAGCAGCACCGACAGGGTTAGCACAGATACGCAGTATTTT
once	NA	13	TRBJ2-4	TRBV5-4	CASSSNIADSQYF	TGTGCCAGCAGCTCAAACATAGCGGATAGTCAGTACTTC
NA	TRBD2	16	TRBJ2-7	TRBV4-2	CASSQGGLAGFYEQYF	TGTGCCAGCAGCCAAGGAGGGCTAGCGGGATTCTACGAGCAGTACTTC
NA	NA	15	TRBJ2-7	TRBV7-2	CASSPGAAVSYEQYF	TGTGCCAGCAGCCCTGGGGCAGCCGTCTCCTACGAGCAGTACTTC
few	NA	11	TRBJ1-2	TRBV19	CASRAGVGYTF	TGTGCCAGTAGGGCAGGGGTCGGCTACACCTTC
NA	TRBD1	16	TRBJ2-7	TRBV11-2	CASSLSGSTGGYEQYF	TGTGCCAGCAGCTTATCAGGATCGACAGGGGGCTACGAGCAGTACTTC
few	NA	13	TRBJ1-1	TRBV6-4	CASSDGGVTEAFF	TGTGCCAGCAGTGACGGGGGCGTAACTGAAGCTTTCTTT
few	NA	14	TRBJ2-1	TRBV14	CASSQEFVYNEQFF	TGTGCCAGCAGCCAAGAGTTCGTTTACAATGAGCAGTTCTTC
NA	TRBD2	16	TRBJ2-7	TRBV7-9	CASSDWAGTSPYEQYF	TGTGCCAGCAGCGACTGGGCGGGGACTAGCCCCTACGAGCAGTACTTC
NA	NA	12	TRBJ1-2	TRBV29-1	CSVEERLYGYTF	TGCAGCGTCGAGGAACGTCTCTATGGCTACACCTTC
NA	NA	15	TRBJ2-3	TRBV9	CASSVDPRSTDTQYF	TGTGCCAGCAGCGTAGATCCCAGGAGCACAGATACGCAGTATTTT
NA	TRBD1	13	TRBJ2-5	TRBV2	CASKGTGVETQYF	TGTGCCAGCAAAGGGACAGGGGTCGAGACCCAGTACTTC
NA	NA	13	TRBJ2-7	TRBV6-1	CASSLGRSYEQYF	TGTGCCAGCAGCCTGGGGAGATCCTACGAGCAGTACTTC
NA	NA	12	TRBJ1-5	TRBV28	CASSEIRQPQHF	TGTGCCAGCAGTGAGATACGTCAGCCCCAGCATTTT
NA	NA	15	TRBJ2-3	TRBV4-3	CASSQDPEFTDTQYF	TGCGCCAGCAGCCAAGATCCGGAGTTCACAGATACGCAGTATTTT
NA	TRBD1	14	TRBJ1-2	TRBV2	CASSGPGQVYGYTF	TGTGCCAGCTCTGGCCCGGGACAGGTCTATGGCTACACCTTC